This T cell receptor (beta chain) originates from a study of tissue T cells after allogeneic stem cell transplantation. The table came from immunoSEQ multiplex PCR; TCRdb's copy has only in-frame clones and leaves some out. The sample holds 7,200 or so clones, about 50% seen once. Points on this clone: The genes and germline here are from mouse. The read ends 1 residue before the CDR3 terminus; that terminus is restored from the germline J gene.

Trimming removed 4 bases at V and 4 bases at J, with 6 bases between. The germline V gene encodes CDR1 KGHPV and CDR2 FQNQEV (reference sequence). This CDR3 is 12 amino acids long. Time point indicated: mouse harvest day 7 after allogeneic transplant. Mouse grafts combined 10^7 T-cell-depleted bone marrow cells with 10^6 splenic CD5+ T cells. The rearrangement joins TRBV26 to TRBJ2-4; D is tentatively TRBD1 or TRBD2 (5 bases each). Specimen: gut tissue. This receptor was identified in a female BALB/c mouse given C57BL/6 T cells with graft-versus-host disease after an allogeneic hematopoietic cell transplant. The part of the CDR3 DNA that was read is TGTGCCAGCAGTCCGGGGGAAAACACCTTGTAC. Encoded protein: CASSPGENTLY. The complete CDR3 sequence is CASSPGENTLYF.